Sequencing of this T cell receptor beta chain was carried out in a study of T-cell reconstitution after alpha-beta-depleted transplantation in children. Study findings and constraints: Several patients had high TCRbeta diversity at day 60; it came from surviving recipient T cells and thymic progenitors. Newly produced T cells mostly provided counts and TCRbeta diversity after one year, as hyperexpanded clones declined. About two months after transplant, alpha-beta T cells reportedly came from several hundred expanded graft clones.

This clonotype has a count of ten or more. Antigen specificity is unknown. TCRbeta library preparation incorporated unique molecular identifiers. TCRdb re-called the PCR reads with MiXCR, one entry per CDR3 protein. The sample gives about 200,000 distinct CDR3 sequences, approximately 6.3% of which show up once; 5.5% is in the top ten. V trimming: 1 base; J trimming: 4 bases; junction bases outside the gene matches: 6. The CDR3 is made up of 17 amino acids. Germline V CDR1 and CDR2: SGHTA, FQGNSA. This TCR was recovered from a boy aged 2-15 years with acute lymphoblastic leukemia, due to receive a stem cell transplant. The sequenced sample was PBMCs, obtained before TCRalphabeta/CD19-depleted stem cell transplant. The V and J genes are TRBV7-2 and TRBJ2-7, with TRBD2 matching over 14 bases. The CDR3 here is CASSLGGTSGSVYEQYF. The DNA of the CDR3 is TGTGCCAGCAGCTTAGGGGGGACTAGCGGGAGTGTATACGAGCAGTACTTC.